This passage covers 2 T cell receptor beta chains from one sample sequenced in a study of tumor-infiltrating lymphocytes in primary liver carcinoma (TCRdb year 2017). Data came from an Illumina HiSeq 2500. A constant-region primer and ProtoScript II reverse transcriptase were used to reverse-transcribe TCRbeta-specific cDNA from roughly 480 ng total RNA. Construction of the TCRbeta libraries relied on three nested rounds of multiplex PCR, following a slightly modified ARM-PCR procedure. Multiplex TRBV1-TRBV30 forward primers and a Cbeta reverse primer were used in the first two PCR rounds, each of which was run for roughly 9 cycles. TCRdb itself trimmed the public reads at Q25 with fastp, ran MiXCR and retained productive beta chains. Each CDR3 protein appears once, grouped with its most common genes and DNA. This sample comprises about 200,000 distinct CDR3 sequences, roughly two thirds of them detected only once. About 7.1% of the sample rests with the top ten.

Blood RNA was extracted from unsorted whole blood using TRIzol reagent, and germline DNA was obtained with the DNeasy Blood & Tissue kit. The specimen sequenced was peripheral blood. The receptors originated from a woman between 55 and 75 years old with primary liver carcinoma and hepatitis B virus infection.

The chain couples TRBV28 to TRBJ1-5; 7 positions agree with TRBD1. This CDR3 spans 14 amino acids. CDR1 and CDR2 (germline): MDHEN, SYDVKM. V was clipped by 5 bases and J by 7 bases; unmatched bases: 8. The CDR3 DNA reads TGTGCCAGCAGTCCTCTGGCAGGGGGACAGCCCCAGCATTTT. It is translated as CASSPLAGGQPQHF.

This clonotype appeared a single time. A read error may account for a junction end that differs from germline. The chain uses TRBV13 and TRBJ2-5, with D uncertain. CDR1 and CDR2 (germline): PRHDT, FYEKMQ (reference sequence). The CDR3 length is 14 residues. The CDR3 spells CASGLVSTRETQYF. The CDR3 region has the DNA TGTGCCAGCGGCTTAGTCAGTACCCGGGAGACCCAGTACTTC.